This T cell receptor beta chain was sequenced during a study of brain T cells in children with intractable seizures. Measured with immunoSEQ multiplex PCR; TCRdb has only the in-frame clones, and not every one. Among 88,000 or so clones listed, around 91% were seen once. Pre-surgery treatment included at least one anti-epileptic drug. Looked up from germline, CDR1 is SEHNR and CDR2 is FQNEAQ (reference sequence). The CDR3 is 14 amino acids. V lost 5 bases and J lost 7, with 14 bases in between. The gene calls are TRBV7-9 and TRBJ1-4; D not resolved. This material consisted of peripheral blood, taken at surgery. The receptor was derived from a girl under 10 years old with Rasmussen encephalitis and intractable seizures. The CDR3 coding sequence is TGTGCCAGCAGCCAGTTAGCGGCGGGTGAAAAACTGTTTTTT. Residues: CASSQLAAGEKLFF.